One and the same sample provided the 25 T cell receptor beta chains below, sequenced in a study of blood T cell repertoires in COVID-19. Libraries were prepared by immunoSEQ multiplex PCR; TCRdb keeps only in-frame clonotypes and omits some of them. The sample carries 100,000 to 120,000 clones, approximately 80% recorded once. Sequenced material: peripheral blood. These receptors were collected from a man older than 75 with acute or convalescent COVID-19.

This chain links TRBV18 with TRBJ2-2; 8 positions agree with TRBD1. Germline loops: CDR1 KGHSH, CDR2 LQKENI. The CDR3 is 16 residues long. V lost 6 bases and J lost 2; bases outside the gene matches: 8. The CDR3 nucleotides are TGTGCCAGCTCCCCGACAGGGGCCCTTAACACCGGGGAGCTGTTTTTT. This codes for CASSPTGALNTGELFF.

V is TRBV6-1 and J is TRBJ2-2, with D perhaps TRBD2 (6 bases). V lost 3 bases to trimming and J lost 2 bases, with 16 bases between them. The CDR3 contains 17 residues. Germline V gene sequence: CDR1 MNHNS, CDR2 SASEGT. CDR3 residues: CASSDGRGLGNTGELFF. The DNA of the CDR3 is TGTGCCAGCAGTGATGGGCGGGGACTCGGAAACACCGGGGAGCTGTTTTTT.

The rearrangement joins TRBV6-5 to TRBJ1-5; 7 bases agree with TRBD1. CDR1 and CDR2 from the germline V gene are MNHEY and SVGAGI. CDR3 length: 14 residues. The J segment lost 7 bases and the V segment lost 5 bases, leaving 8 bases of the junction unmatched. The CDR3 loop reads CASSITGVGQPQHF. The CDR3 DNA reads as TGTGCCAGCAGTATCACAGGGGTTGGGCAGCCCCAGCATTTT.

V usage is TRBV7-9 and J usage is TRBJ2-1, with 8 bases that match TRBD2. The CDR3 runs to 13 residues. The trim removed 0 bases at V and 15 bases at J, leaving 7 bases unmatched. Per the germline V gene, CDR1 is SEHNR and CDR2 is FQNEAQ (reference sequence). The CDR3 spells CASSLAESGRLFF. In nucleotides, the CDR3 is TGTGCCAGCAGCTTAGCGGAGAGCGGGAGACTGTTCTTC.

The V gene is TRBV6-1, the J gene TRBJ2-5; 8 bases fit TRBD1. The CDR3 has 14 residues. Germline V gives CDR1 MNHNS, CDR2 SASEGT. Germline trimming cut 3 bases from V and 2 bases from J; bases unmatched to any gene: 2. CDR3 DNA sequence: TGTGCCAGCAGTGATTGGGACAGGCAAGAGACCCAGTACTTC. Its protein is CASSDWDRQETQYF.

The chain recombines TRBV7-2 with TRBJ2-7; D is perhaps TRBD2 (5 bases). The CDR3 has 15 residues. With 4 bases removed from V and 0 bases from J, the gap between germline ends came to 13 bases. Germline V lookup: CDR1 SGHTA, CDR2 FQGNSA. DNA for the CDR3: TGTGCCAGCAGCTCCCATTTGGGAGCCTCCTACGAGCAGTACTTC. Its protein is CASSSHLGASYEQYF.

CDR3 in DNA: TGCGCCAGCAGCTCAACCACGGACACCATATATTTT. This gives the protein CASSSTTDTIYF. The chain uses TRBV5-1 and TRBJ1-3; no clear D gene. Germline V gene data show CDR1 as SGHRS and CDR2 as YFSETQ. V was trimmed by 3 bases and J by 8 bases, leaving 9 bases between them. This CDR3 region has 12 residues. The whole variable domain, remainder taken from reference TRBV5-1 and TRBJ1-3, is KAGVTQTPRYLIKTRGQQVTLSCSPISGHRSVSWYQQTPGQGLQFLFEYFSETQRNKGNFPGRFSGRQFSNSRSEMNVSTLELGDSALYLCASSSTTDTIYFGEGSWLTVV.

The chain uses TRBV18 and TRBJ2-7, with D uncertain. This CDR3 has 14 amino acids. The germline V gene encodes CDR1 KGHSH and CDR2 LQKENI. Deletions cut 4 bases from V and 3 bases from J, with 13 bases between. CDR3: CASSRADKHYEQYF. CDR3 nucleotides: TGTGCCAGCTCACGGGCAGATAAGCACTACGAGCAGTACTTC.

The chain couples TRBV7-3 to TRBJ2-3, with D perhaps TRBD2 (7 bases). Germline V gene lookup returns CDR1 SGHTA and CDR2 FQGTGA. V was pared by 5 bases and J by 5 bases, with 17 bases between. The CDR3 is 15 amino acids. The CDR3 coding sequence is TGTGCCAGCAGCCCCCAAGGGGGGGCGGGAGATACGCAGTATTTT. It codes for CASSPQGGAGDTQYF.

V is TRBV19 and J is TRBJ1-5, with 8 bases matching TRBD1. V gave up 3 bases and J gave up 2 bases; unmatched junction bases: 6. The CDR3 length is 16 residues. Per the germline V gene, CDR1 is LNHDA and CDR2 is SQIVND (reference sequence). CDR3 nucleotide sequence: TGTGCCAGTAGTATTACCGGACAGGGACGCAATCAGCCCCAGCATTTT. Translated, it gives CASSITGQGRNQPQHF.

Here the CDR3 reads CASSLNGGSYNEQFF. As DNA, the CDR3 is TGCGCCAGCAGCTTGAATGGCGGGAGCTACAATGAGCAGTTCTTC. This rearrangement joins TRBV5-1 to TRBJ2-1; TRBD2 matches at 7 bases. This CDR3 is built from 15 residues. Germline V gene lookup returns CDR1 SGHRS and CDR2 YFSETQ. Losses at the gene ends were 1 base for V and 3 bases for J; bases not matched to a gene: 4.

This rearrangement joins TRBV7-6 to TRBJ2-3, with TRBD2 identical over 7 bases. V dropped 1 base and J dropped 4; count of bases not matched to a gene: 8. The CDR3 covers 16 residues. The germline V gene has CDR1 SGHVS and CDR2 FNYEAQ. Written as DNA, the CDR3 is TGTGCCAGCAGCTTAGAATCGGCGGGAGTGGCAGATACGCAGTATTTT. Its protein product is CASSLESAGVADTQYF.

A single count supports this clone. V usage is TRBV2 and J usage is TRBJ1-2; TRBD1 is a possible D gene (6 bases). The CDR3 extends over 12 amino acids. Looked up from germline, CDR1 is SNHLY and CDR2 is FYNNEI. With 11 bases removed from V and 8 bases from J, the gap between germline ends came to 18 bases. CDR3: CASQGLFEGYTF. The CDR3 DNA is TGTGCCTCCCAGGGGCTTTTCGAGGGCTACACCTTC.

The chain carries TRBV27 and TRBJ2-5; maybe TRBD2 (5 bases). Trimming stripped 3 bases from V and 2 bases from J, with 10 bases between. This CDR3 comprises 14 residues. From germline, CDR1 is MNHEY and CDR2 SMNVEV (reference sequence). The CDR3 protein is CASSFNGRQETQYF. CDR3 bases: TGTGCCAGCAGTTTTAATGGGAGACAAGAGACCCAGTACTTC.

V and J are TRBV7-3 and TRBJ2-5; 16 nucleotides match TRBD2. This CDR3 contains 16 residues. Germline V gene data show CDR1 as SGHTA and CDR2 as FQGTGA. Losses at the gene ends were 5 bases for V and 4 bases for J; bases not matched to a gene: 4. This CDR3 reads CASSPGLAGGGETQYF. Here the CDR3 DNA reads TGTGCCAGCAGCCCGGGACTAGCGGGAGGGGGAGAGACCCAGTACTTC.

The chain employs TRBV5-1 and TRBJ2-1; no firm D call. The germline V and J ends were trimmed by 0 bases and 6 bases, with 7 bases remaining between them. Germline V CDR1 and CDR2: SGHRS, YFSETQ. There are 13 residues in the CDR3. CDR3 sequence reads: CASSLDQSNEQFF. CDR3 DNA sequence: TGCGCCAGCAGCTTGGATCAGTCCAATGAGCAGTTCTTC.

The chain links TRBV6-5 to TRBJ1-2; D is undetermined. The germline V gene encodes CDR1 MNHEY and CDR2 SVGAGI. The CDR3 loop spans 16 amino acids. V shed 4 bases and J shed 4 bases, with 19 bases lying between them. The CDR3 nucleotides read TGTGCCAGCAGTTCTCTGTTGTCTTCAGGTGGCTATGGCTACACCTTC. This translates into CASSSLLSSGGYGYTF.

V usage is TRBV30 and J usage is TRBJ1-5; D remains ambiguous. Germline CDR1 and CDR2: GTSNPN and SVGIG (reference sequence). This CDR3 has 14 amino acids. Trimming shortened V by 0 bases and J by 7 bases, and 13 bases separated the two germline ends. The CDR3 nucleotides read TGTGCCTGGAGTGTACGGGGAGGAAACCAGCCCCAGCATTTT. Its protein product is CAWSVRGGNQPQHF.

The chain has TRBV10-3 and TRBJ2-1; no firm D call. Germline CDR1 is ENHRY and CDR2 is SYGVKD. The CDR3 is 13 amino acids. The ends were cut back, 6 bases at V and 1 base at J, with 7 bases in the middle. CDR3 DNA sequence: TGTGCCATCAGAGACGGGTCCTACAATGAGCAGTTCTTC. The encoded protein is CAIRDGSYNEQFF.

The chain combines TRBV18 with TRBJ1-1; no clear D gene. Per germline, CDR1 KGHSH and CDR2 LQKENI. The CDR3 spans 14 residues. V was trimmed by 3 bases and J by 4 bases, leaving 12 bases between them. CDR3: CASSPETSTTEAFF. DNA for the CDR3: TGTGCCAGCTCACCGGAGACCTCGACCACTGAAGCTTTCTTT.

The sample holds one count of this clone. The V call is TRBV2, the J call TRBJ2-7; a weak D match, TRBD2 (5 bases). The CDR3 runs to 16 residues. Germline CDR1 SNHLY, CDR2 FYNNEI. Trimming cost V 4 bases and J 0 bases, with 16 bases left between them. CDR3 DNA sequence: TGTGCCAGCAGTGGTTACCCTAGCTGGAGCTCCTACGAGCAGTACTTC. Its translation is CASSGYPSWSSYEQYF.

J is TRBJ2-2 and V is TRBV7-8; the match to TRBD2 covers 15 bases. Unmatched junction bases numbered 6, after V lost 1 base and J lost 6 bases. CDR1 and CDR2 (germline): SGHVS, FQNEAQ. The CDR3 contains 18 residues. CDR3 coding DNA: TGTGCCAGCAGCTTAGGTCGGACTAGCGGGAGGGCCGCCGGGGAGCTGTTTTTT. Translation: CASSLGRTSGRAAGELFF.

V usage is TRBV7-9 and J usage is TRBJ2-1; no definite D call. The CDR3 runs 14 residues. Germline V gene lookup returns CDR1 SEHNR and CDR2 FQNEAQ (reference sequence). Trimming took 4 bases from V and 2 from J, leaving 9 bases between them. CDR3 bases: TGTGCCAGCAGCTCTCGTGAGACCTACAATGAGCAGTTCTTC. This sequence encodes CASSSRETYNEQFF.

This chain uses TRBV6-1 with TRBJ2-7; D may be TRBD1 (5 bases). This CDR3 spans 15 amino acids. In germline, CDR1 is MNHNS, CDR2 SASEGT. Trimming took 3 bases from V and 3 from J, leaving 15 bases between them. CDR3 sequence (DNA): TGTGCCAGCAGTGAGGCGCACCAGGGTATCTACGAGCAGTACTTC. Its protein is CASSEAHQGIYEQYF.

The chain couples TRBV27 to TRBJ1-1; TRBD1 matches at 7 bases. V lost 6 bases and J lost 4; bases outside the gene matches: 8. The germline V gene encodes CDR1 MNHEY and CDR2 SMNVEV (reference sequence). The CDR3 is 14 amino acids. DNA of the CDR3: TGTGCCAGCAGAATAGACAGGGCGGGCACTGAAGCTTTCTTT. It specifies CASRIDRAGTEAFF.